Given below is one TCR beta chain in context. This entry is derived from a study of blood T cell repertoires in COVID-19. At the level of the study: From T cells, B-cell-depleted T cells, or PBMCs came the material, which was cDNA or gDNA.

In the original analysis: The assay estimated nucleated cells by amplifying reference gene primers. Data came from immunoSEQ multiplex PCR; TCRdb stores just in-frame clones and leaves some out. The DNA gave D and trimming, while V, J and clone size come from that table. This sample has under 150,000 clones; more than 75% occur once, and the top ten carry over 10%. Germline V gene data show CDR1 as LGHNA and CDR2 as YSLEER. V lost 1 base, J lost 3 bases, and 5 bases stayed unmatched. CDR3 length equals 16 residues. The receptor comes from an elderly man with acute or convalescent COVID-19. What was sequenced was peripheral blood. V gene TRBV4-3 combines with J gene TRBJ1-5, with 8 positions matching TRBD1. The CDR3 here is CASSQGTGSVNQPQHF. CDR3 DNA sequence: TGCGCCAGCAGCCAAGGGACAGGGTCGGTCAATCAGCCCCAGCATTTT.